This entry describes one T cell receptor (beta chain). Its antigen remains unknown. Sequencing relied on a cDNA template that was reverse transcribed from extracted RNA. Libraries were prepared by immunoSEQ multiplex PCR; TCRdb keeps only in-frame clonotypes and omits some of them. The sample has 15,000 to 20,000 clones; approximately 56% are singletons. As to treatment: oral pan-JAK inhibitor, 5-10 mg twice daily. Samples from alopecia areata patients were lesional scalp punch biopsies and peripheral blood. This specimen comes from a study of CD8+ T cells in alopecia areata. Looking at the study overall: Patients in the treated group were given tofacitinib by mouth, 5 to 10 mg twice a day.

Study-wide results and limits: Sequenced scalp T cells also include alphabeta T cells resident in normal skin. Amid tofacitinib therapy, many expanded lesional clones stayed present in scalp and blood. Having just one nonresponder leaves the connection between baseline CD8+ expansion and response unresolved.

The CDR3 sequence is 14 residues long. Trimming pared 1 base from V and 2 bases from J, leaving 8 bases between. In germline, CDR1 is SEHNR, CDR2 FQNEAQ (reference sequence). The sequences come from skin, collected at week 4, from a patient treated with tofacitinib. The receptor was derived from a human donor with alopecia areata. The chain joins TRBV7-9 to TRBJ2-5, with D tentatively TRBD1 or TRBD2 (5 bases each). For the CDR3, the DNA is TGTGCCAGCAGCTTAGGTGGGACGCAAGAGACCCAGTACTTC. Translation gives CASSLGGTQETQYF.